Ten or more counts support the clone carrying this T cell receptor beta chain. Trimming removed 4 bases from V and 2 bases from J, with 15 bases in between. The CDR3 contains 15 residues. Germline V CDR1 and CDR2: MNHEY, SVGEGT. TCRdb reprocessed the RACE reads with MiXCR, giving one entry per CDR3 protein. Here the sample spans 35,000 to 45,000 distinct CDR3 sequences, around 11% being singletons. This specimen belongs to a study of human T cells and chemical hapten exposure. Specified time point: pre-sensitization, week 0. Treatment here: therapeutic diphenylcyclopropenone sensitization with weekly scalp DPC.

The gene calls are TRBV6-2 or TRBV6-3 and TRBJ2-7, with D perhaps TRBD1 or TRBD2 (5 bases each). The sample consisted of whole blood, taken in connection with sensitization to the hapten diphenylcyclopropenone (DPC). The sequence was obtained from a woman aged 25-40 years with alopecia areata. Some clones in this sample may be carry-over from other donors' samples. CDR3 nucleotide sequence: TGTGCCAGCAGTTCCCGGGACCATTTAACCTACGAGCAGTACTTC. It codes for CASSSRDHLTYEQYF.